Listed below are T cell receptor beta chains from one sample, sequenced in a study of neoadjuvant anti-PD-1 for oral cavity cancer. The protocol was immunoSEQ multiplex PCR, while the TCRdb copy is restricted to in-frame clones and leaves out a portion. Of roughly 67,000 clones detected, around 88% appear once; the ten largest clones hold around 3.2%. The sequences come from PBMCs, collected before nivolumab (anti-PD-1) treatment. These receptors originate from a person aged 40 to 85 with oral cavity squamous cell carcinoma. Both conserved end residues are part of each CDR3. Each record gives: V gene, CDR3 length, J gene, CDR3 protein.

V gene: TRBV5-4; CDR3 length: 16; J gene: TRBJ2-2; CDR3 protein: CASSPGTGGGTGELFF
V gene: TRBV11-2; CDR3 length: 15; J gene: TRBJ1-1; CDR3 protein: CASSLVGRESKRAFF
V gene: TRBV19; CDR3 length: 15; J gene: TRBJ2-7; CDR3 protein: CASTTSGGTSYEQYF
V gene: TRBV5-4; CDR3 length: 15; J gene: TRBJ2-1; CDR3 protein: CASRRGLADNNEQFF
V gene: TRBV6-5; CDR3 length: 15; J gene: TRBJ2-1; CDR3 protein: CASSPGLGLYNEQFF
V gene: TRBV5-6; CDR3 length: 17; J gene: TRBJ2-3; CDR3 protein: CASSQLRGGPSTDTQYF
V gene: TRBV30; CDR3 length: 13; J gene: TRBJ1-5; CDR3 protein: CAWSTREYQPQHF
V gene: TRBV11-2; CDR3 length: 15; J gene: TRBJ2-7; CDR3 protein: CASRQLAGVSYEQYF
V gene: TRBV5-1; CDR3 length: 18; J gene: TRBJ2-3; CDR3 protein: CASSLPTGTSGGTDTQYF
V gene: TRBV7-9; CDR3 length: 14; J gene: TRBJ2-7; CDR3 protein: CASTLTGQGAEQYF
V gene: TRBV6-1; CDR3 length: 13; J gene: TRBJ2-7; CDR3 protein: CASSPHGDYEQYF
V gene: TRBV5-4; CDR3 length: 14; J gene: TRBJ1-4; CDR3 protein: CASSIGGLEEKLFF
V gene: TRBV7-9; CDR3 length: 15; J gene: TRBJ2-7; CDR3 protein: CASSGGLAVSYEQYF
V gene: TRBV4-1; CDR3 length: 16; J gene: TRBJ1-3; CDR3 protein: CASSQTSGVAGNTIYF
V gene: TRBV29-1; CDR3 length: 14; J gene: TRBJ2-1; CDR3 protein: CSVGTGLGYNEQFF
V gene: TRBV5-1; CDR3 length: 16; J gene: TRBJ1-1; CDR3 protein: CASSLAGSNTNTEAFF
V gene: TRBV5-1; CDR3 length: 16; J gene: TRBJ2-6; CDR3 protein: CASSFGSSLGANVLTF
V gene: TRBV7-2; CDR3 length: 17; J gene: TRBJ2-7; CDR3 protein: CASSQADPGRASYEQYF
V gene: TRBV5-6; CDR3 length: 12; J gene: TRBJ1-5; CDR3 protein: CASSGGNQPQHF
V gene: TRBV4-2; CDR3 length: 15; J gene: TRBJ2-3; CDR3 protein: CASSRTGGDADTQYF
V gene: TRBV7-9; CDR3 length: 15; J gene: TRBJ1-6; CDR3 protein: CASSLYGTYNSPLHF
V gene: TRBV6-4; CDR3 length: 16; J gene: TRBJ2-1; CDR3 protein: CASSDQGGGSYNEQFF
V gene: TRBV30; CDR3 length: 15; J gene: TRBJ1-5; CDR3 protein: CAWSGYSFGNQPQHF
V gene: TRBV30; CDR3 length: 13; J gene: TRBJ2-3; CDR3 protein: CAWSVLRGLGQYF
V gene: TRBV7-9; CDR3 length: 11; J gene: TRBJ2-1; CDR3 protein: CASSFRGEQFF
V gene: TRBV4-2; CDR3 length: 16; J gene: TRBJ2-7; CDR3 protein: CASSQGQVAGTYEQYF
V gene: TRBV30; CDR3 length: 15; J gene: TRBJ2-1; CDR3 protein: CAWGGILAGVNEQFF
V gene: TRBV6-5; CDR3 length: 14; J gene: TRBJ1-2; CDR3 protein: CASSYQGAGYGYTF
V gene: TRBV11-2; CDR3 length: 17; J gene: TRBJ2-1; CDR3 protein: CASSSYRGTGKGNEQFF
V gene: TRBV11-2; CDR3 length: 15; J gene: TRBJ2-1; CDR3 protein: CASSPDSLSYNEQFF
V gene: TRBV15; CDR3 length: 15; J gene: TRBJ1-3; CDR3 protein: CATSRDIGTGNTIYF
V gene: TRBV2; CDR3 length: 12; J gene: TRBJ1-1; CDR3 protein: CASSGYGAEAFF
V gene: TRBV4-2; CDR3 length: 13; J gene: TRBJ1-2; CDR3 protein: CASSQDLGGGYTF
V gene: TRBV7-9; CDR3 length: 14; J gene: TRBJ2-1; CDR3 protein: CASSLISGSGEQFF
V gene: TRBV6-5; CDR3 length: 14; J gene: TRBJ2-5; CDR3 protein: CASTPRSIQETQYF
V gene: TRBV5-4; CDR3 length: 13; J gene: TRBJ1-1; CDR3 protein: CASSLNLDTEAFF
V gene: TRBV5-4; CDR3 length: 16; J gene: TRBJ2-3; CDR3 protein: CASSPPSGGMGDTQYF
V gene: TRBV29-1; CDR3 length: 18; J gene: TRBJ2-1; CDR3 protein: CSVEMSSGRGFSYNEQFF
V gene: TRBV28; CDR3 length: 15; J gene: TRBJ2-7; CDR3 protein: CASLSAGQGNYEQYF
V gene: TRBV7-2; CDR3 length: 14; J gene: TRBJ2-7; CDR3 protein: CASSFRQGAREQYF
V gene: TRBV19; CDR3 length: 18; J gene: TRBJ2-1; CDR3 protein: CASSIDRASGGNYNEQFF
V gene: TRBV10-2; CDR3 length: 12; J gene: TRBJ1-2; CDR3 protein: CASNDRDYGYTF
V gene: TRBV30; CDR3 length: 13; J gene: TRBJ2-7; CDR3 protein: CAWSVMTPGEQYF